These 30 T cell receptor beta chains were sequenced from one sample in a study of shared clonotypes between healthy human individuals. Data came from immunoSEQ multiplex PCR; TCRdb stores just in-frame clones and leaves some out. The sample has some 900,000 clones, about three quarters seen once. The sample taken for sequencing was memory CD4+ T cells sorted from blood. This sample's subset: CD45RA-negative fraction. All receptors come from a young man in good health.

The chain uses TRBV9 and TRBJ2-7; 9 bases map to TRBD2. The CDR3 consists of 16 residues. Trimming took 2 bases from V and 1 from J; bases not matched to a gene: 7. The V gene's germline CDR1 is SGDLS and CDR2 YYNGEE. As DNA, the CDR3 is TGTGCCAGCAGCGTTCAGGCGGGAGGGCCATCCTACGAGCAGTACTTC. Its protein product is CASSVQAGGPSYEQYF.

The chain has TRBV10-3 and TRBJ2-2, with 7 bases identical to TRBD1. Per the germline V gene, CDR1 is ENHRY and CDR2 is SYGVKD. The V segment lost 2 bases and the J segment 1 base; nucleotides outside the gene matches: 1. The CDR3 sequence is 15 residues long. The CDR3 DNA reads as TGTGCCATCAGTGAGCGGGACAGGAACACCGGGGAGCTGTTTTTT. It codes for CAISERDRNTGELFF.

In regard to this clone: The same CDR3 also results from other DNA sequences found in this sample. The chain employs TRBV29-1 and TRBJ2-7; D gene unclear. The CDR3 has 12 amino acids. Trimming took 4 bases from V and 2 from J, leaving 9 bases between them. Germline values: CDR1 SQVTM, CDR2 ANQGSEA. The CDR3 region is CSVGRQTYEQYF. The CDR3 nucleotides are TGCAGCGTTGGACGGCAGACCTACGAGCAGTACTTC.

The V gene is TRBV18, the J gene TRBJ2-3; 9 bases are a match to TRBD1. CDR1 and CDR2 from the germline V gene are KGHSH and LQKENI. Trimming took 11 bases from V and 6 from J; bases not matched to a gene: 15. The CDR3 is made up of 15 amino acids. CDR3 sequence: CAGRVGQGRTDTQYF. CDR3 sequence (DNA): TGTGCCGGCCGGGTCGGACAGGGGAGAACGGATACGCAGTATTTT.

The chain joins TRBV20-1 to TRBJ2-4; a weak D match, TRBD2 (6 bases). CDR1 is DFQATT, CDR2 SNEGSKA, per germline (reference sequence). This CDR3 comprises 11 residues. The CDR3 DNA sequence: TGCACTGGGGGGAAAGGGGACATTCAGTACTTC. Amino acids: CTGGKGDIQYF.

About this clone: At the DNA level, this CDR3 is encoded by other sequences in the same sample as well. This chain connects TRBV19 to TRBJ2-2; 7 bases agree with TRBD1. In germline, CDR1 is LNHDA, CDR2 SQIVND (reference sequence). This CDR3 comprises 14 residues. With V trimmed by 4 bases and J by 1 base, 0 bases remained unmatched. CDR3: CASSRDRNTGELFF. CDR3 DNA: TGTGCCAGTAGTAGGGACAGGAACACCGGGGAGCTGTTTTTT. Full variable domain (remainder filled in from reference TRBV19 and TRBJ2-2): DGGITQSPKYLFRKEGQNVTLSCEQNLNHDAMYWYRQDPGQGLRLIYYSQIVNDFQKGDIAEGYSVSREKKESFPLTVTSAQKNPTAFYLCASSRDRNTGELFFGEGSRLTVL.

The V gene is TRBV5-1, the J gene TRBJ2-2; 9 bases are shared with TRBD2. Germline CDR1 is SGHRS and CDR2 is YFSETQ. V lost 0 bases to trimming and J lost 0 bases; unmatched junction nucleotides: 6. CDR3 length equals 18 residues. The CDR3 loop is CASSLEGSGGSNTGELFF. The CDR3 DNA follows: TGCGCCAGCAGCTTGGAGGGTAGCGGGGGATCGAACACCGGGGAGCTGTTTTTT.

The V call is TRBV19, the J call TRBJ2-4; TRBD1 matches 10 bases. V lost 6 bases, J lost 9 bases, and 8 bases stayed unmatched. Per germline, CDR1 LNHDA and CDR2 SQIVND (reference sequence). This CDR3 has 14 residues. CDR3 nucleotide sequence: TGTGCCAGTAGCCCGGGACAGGGGAATAGCATTCAGTACTTC. The encoded protein is CASSPGQGNSIQYF.

The rearrangement links TRBV30 to TRBJ1-2, with D perhaps TRBD1 (6 bases). The CDR3 loop spans 12 amino acids. The germline V gene encodes CDR1 GTSNPN and CDR2 SVGIG (reference sequence). Trimming took off 3 bases at V and 4 bases at J, with 9 bases between the two ends. Here the CDR3 DNA reads TGTGCCTGGAGCCAGGACAGCTATGGCTACACCTTC. Translated, it gives CAWSQDSYGYTF.

The chain recombines TRBV5-5 with TRBJ2-7; TRBD1 agrees at 11 bases. The V and J ends lost 6 bases and 2 bases, in that order; junction bases with no gene match: 13. The CDR3 length is 17 residues. Germline V CDR1 and CDR2: SGHKS, YYEKEE (reference sequence). CDR3 sequence: CASIANLPGQGAYEQYF. DNA for the CDR3: TGTGCCAGCATCGCGAACCTGCCGGGACAGGGGGCCTACGAGCAGTACTTC.

V and J are TRBV27 and TRBJ2-3, with D possibly TRBD2 on 5 matching bases. Trimming took off 0 bases at V and 6 bases at J, with 13 bases between the two ends. In germline, CDR1 is MNHEY, CDR2 SMNVEV (reference sequence). The CDR3 is made up of 15 amino acids. CDR3 sequence (DNA): TGTGCCAGCAGTTTATCGCGGCTTCCGGGGGATACGCAGTATTTT. Residues: CASSLSRLPGDTQYF.

V is TRBV28 and J is TRBJ2-7; maybe TRBD2 (5 bases). V was clipped by 1 base and J by 2 bases, with 9 bases between them. This CDR3 has 14 amino acids. CDR1 and CDR2 from the germline V gene are MDHEN and SYDVKM. As DNA, the CDR3 is TGTGCCAGCAGTTTATTTACTAGAGCCTACGAGCAGTACTTC. The encoded protein is CASSLFTRAYEQYF.

This sequence joins TRBV29-1 and TRBJ2-7, with 7 bases that match TRBD1. J was trimmed by 5 bases and V by 3 bases; bases with no gene match: 4. Germline CDR1 reads SQVTM; CDR2 reads ANQGSEA. The CDR3 covers 12 residues. CDR3 amino acids: CSVERTGNEQYF. DNA for the CDR3: TGCAGCGTTGAGAGGACAGGAAACGAGCAGTACTTC.

The V gene is TRBV10-3, the J gene TRBJ2-1; 9 bases align to TRBD2. Germline V gives CDR1 ENHRY, CDR2 SYGVKD. The V segment lost 0 bases and the J segment 8 bases; nucleotides outside the gene matches: 5. This CDR3 is built from 15 residues. The CDR3 DNA follows: TGTGCCATCAGTGAGTCTAGCGGGAGTGTGTATGAGCAGTTCTTC. Protein product: CAISESSGSVYEQFF.

The J gene is TRBJ2-3, the V gene TRBV5-1; 7 nucleotides align to TRBD2. Trimming at V came to 4 bases and at J to 2 bases, leaving 10 bases not matched to a gene. The CDR3 has 16 amino acids. Germline lookup yields CDR1 SGHRS and CDR2 YFSETQ. CDR3 sequence: CASSPSSGLNTDTQYF. The CDR3 coding sequence is TGCGCCAGCAGCCCATCTAGCGGCCTAAACACAGATACGCAGTATTTT.

This clone has more than one count but fewer than ten. V is TRBV18 and J is TRBJ2-2; D unclear. This CDR3 contains 13 residues. V dropped 2 bases and J dropped 6 bases, with 7 bases sitting between them. CDR1 is KGHSH and CDR2 is LQKENI in the germline V gene. CDR3 loop: CASSPGASGELFF. CDR3 in DNA: TGTGCCAGCTCACCAGGAGCCTCCGGGGAGCTGTTTTTT.

This chain joins TRBV19 and TRBJ1-3; no clear D gene. The CDR3 consists of 15 residues. V shed 5 bases and J shed 0 bases, with 11 bases lying between them. Per the germline V gene, CDR1 is LNHDA and CDR2 is SQIVND (reference sequence). The DNA for the CDR3 is TGTGCCAGTAGTCCAATCCCCGGCTCTGGAAACACCATATATTTT. It translates to CASSPIPGSGNTIYF.

The chain recombines TRBV7-9 with TRBJ1-6; 9 nucleotides line up with TRBD1. The CDR3 loop spans 14 amino acids. Per germline, CDR1 SEHNR and CDR2 FQNEAQ (reference sequence). V was clipped by 5 bases and J by 9 bases; unmatched bases: 5. The CDR3 sequence: CASSPTGGGSPLHF. The CDR3 DNA is TGTGCCAGCAGCCCGACAGGGGGAGGTTCACCCCTCCACTTT.

The chain has TRBV21-1 and TRBJ2-7; the table calls TRBD2, which could not be checked here. TRBV21-1 counts as a pseudogene. CDR3 size: 17 residues. CDR3 nucleotides: TGTGCCAGCAGCAAGGCCCTTGGGGGACTTAACAGGTACGAGCAGTACTTC. Protein product: CASSKALGGLNRYEQYF.

This clone has just a few counts. CDR3: CASSDGLAGVYQETQYF. CDR3 DNA: TGTGCCAGCAGCGACGGACTAGCGGGGGTGTACCAAGAGACCCAGTACTTC. The chain joins TRBV13 to TRBJ2-5; TRBD2 matches at 13 bases. The J segment lost 0 bases and the V segment lost 5 bases, leaving 6 bases of the junction unmatched. Germline V gene sequence: CDR1 PRHDT, CDR2 FYEKMQ (reference sequence). This CDR3 is built from 17 residues.

The sample holds one count of this clone. This chain links TRBV28 with TRBJ1-2; TRBD1 agrees at 7 bases. The length of the CDR3 is 13 residues. In germline, CDR1 is MDHEN, CDR2 SYDVKM. V lost 5 bases, J lost 3 bases, and 3 bases stayed unmatched. The CDR3 bases are TGTGCCAGCAGTCCAGGGGGGGACTATGGCTACACCTTC. Translated, it gives CASSPGGDYGYTF.

The rearrangement joins TRBV2 to TRBJ2-2, with D possibly being TRBD2 (5 bases). V was clipped by 7 bases and J by 2 bases, with 14 bases between them. The germline gives CDR1 SNHLY, CDR2 FYNNEI. This CDR3 comprises 15 residues. The CDR3 DNA sequence: TGTGCCAGCACCCCCCGCGAGGGTAACACCGGGGAGCTGTTTTTT. Translated: CASTPREGNTGELFF.

This clone was observed a few times. The V gene is TRBV4-1, the J gene TRBJ2-1, with TRBD2 as a possible D gene (5 bases). V dropped 0 bases and J dropped 0 bases, with 12 bases sitting between them. Germline V gene data show CDR1 as MGHRA and CDR2 as YSYEKL. This CDR3 contains 17 residues. The CDR3 DNA reads TGCGCCAGCAGCCAAGACCAAGCGGCTAGCTCCTACAATGAGCAGTTCTTC. Its translation: CASSQDQAASSYNEQFF.

The V gene is TRBV7-2, the J gene TRBJ2-5; a weak D match, TRBD2 (6 bases). The CDR3 sequence is 13 residues long. V lost 3 bases and J 5 bases, leaving 10 bases between the germline ends. In germline, CDR1 is SGHTA, CDR2 FQGNSA. This CDR3 reads CASSFGGMETQYF. CDR3 nucleotides: TGTGCCAGCAGCTTTGGGGGGATGGAGACCCAGTACTTC.

This clone was recorded a few times. The J gene is TRBJ2-6, the V gene TRBV7-8; no reliable D call. V lost 2 bases to trimming and J lost 1 base, with 12 bases between them. The CDR3 sequence is 17 residues long. Germline-derived CDR1 and CDR2 are SGHVS and FQNEAQ. The CDR3 DNA sequence: TGTGCCAGCAGCTTATTAATCCTAGGTTCTGGGGCCAACGTCCTGACTTTC. Residues: CASSLLILGSGANVLTF.

V gene TRBV5-1 combines with J gene TRBJ2-7, with TRBD1 identical over 8 bases. V was pared by 4 bases and J by 4 bases, with 7 bases of the junction left unmatched. The length of the CDR3 is 14 residues. The germline V gene has CDR1 SGHRS and CDR2 YFSETQ. CDR3: CASSNPGGFYEQYF. CDR3 DNA sequence: TGCGCCAGCAGCAATCCAGGGGGCTTTTACGAGCAGTACTTC.

This chain joins TRBV5-1 and TRBJ2-7, with no clear D. Trimming removed 1 base from V and 0 bases from J, with 8 bases in between. Germline V gene sequence: CDR1 SGHRS, CDR2 YFSETQ. The CDR3 has 14 residues. CDR3 in DNA: TGCGCCAGCAGCTTGAATCCGGACTCCTACGAGCAGTACTTC. It yields the protein CASSLNPDSYEQYF.

The chain uses TRBV27 and TRBJ1-4, with a possible D match to TRBD1 (6 bases). Trimming took 6 bases from V and 8 from J, leaving 19 bases between them. Germline V CDR1 and CDR2: MNHEY, SMNVEV (reference sequence). The CDR3 runs to 15 residues. This chain's CDR3 is CASSRAPGEDEKLFF. CDR3 sequence (DNA): TGTGCCAGCAGCCGAGCTCCAGGGGAGGACGAAAAACTGTTTTTT.

The chain combines TRBV5-4 with TRBJ2-1; D gene ambiguous. Germline values: CDR1 SGHNT, CDR2 YYREEE (reference sequence). The CDR3 extends over 13 amino acids. The V end lost 4 bases, the J end lost 2 bases, and 7 bases lay between the germline ends. The DNA of the CDR3 is TGTGCCAGCAGCCCTGGGCCCTACAATGAGCAGTTCTTC. Translation: CASSPGPYNEQFF.

The J gene is TRBJ2-5, the V gene TRBV9; D might be TRBD1 or TRBD2, each matching 6 bases. Trimming took 3 bases from V and 1 from J, leaving 10 bases between them. The CDR3 is 14 residues long. The germline gives CDR1 SGDLS, CDR2 YYNGEE. The CDR3 DNA is TGTGCCAGCAGCGAGAGGGGGGCCCAAGAGACCCAGTACTTC. Translated, it gives CASSERGAQETQYF.